Listed below are T cell receptor beta chains from one sample, sequenced in a study of T-cell reconstitution after alpha-beta-depleted transplantation in children. TCRdb passed the PCR reads through MiXCR, listing each CDR3 protein once. The data hold 2,500 to 3,500 distinct CDR3 sequences, with 20% to 25% observed a single time. The input for sequencing was PBMCs, mostly from graft donor cells, taken 60 days after TCRalphabeta/CD19-depleted stem cell transplant. The receptors come from a female patient under 18 who had a stem cell transplant for acute lymphoblastic leukemia, so the T cells may come from the graft donor. CDR3s include the opening cysteine and the closing phenylalanine or tryptophan. Each record gives: V gene, D gene, J gene, clone size, CDR3 DNA, CDR3 protein. D genes are given only for firm matches. Only some rows state a clone size, as once, few, many or a class for expanded clones.

v_call: TRBV5-1
d_call: -
j_call: TRBJ2-5
clone_size: -
cdr3_nt: TGCGCCAGCAGCTTGGTAAGGGAGACCCAGTACTTC
cdr3_aa: CASSLVRETQYF

v_call: TRBV20-1
d_call: TRBD2
j_call: TRBJ2-7
clone_size: -
cdr3_nt: TGCAGTGCTAGGTCCGGGACTAGCCCCTACGAGCAGTACTTC
cdr3_aa: CSARSGTSPYEQYF

v_call: TRBV6-1
d_call: TRBD2
j_call: TRBJ2-5
clone_size: medium-sized
cdr3_nt: TGTGCCAGCAGTGGACTAGCGGGATTTGAAGAGACCCAGTACTTC
cdr3_aa: CASSGLAGFEETQYF

v_call: TRBV20-1
d_call: TRBD2
j_call: TRBJ2-1
clone_size: large
cdr3_nt: TGCAGTGCTAGGACTAGCGGGAGAGGCAACAATGAGCAGTTCTTC
cdr3_aa: CSARTSGRGNNEQFF

v_call: TRBV5-5
d_call: -
j_call: TRBJ2-2
clone_size: large
cdr3_nt: TGTGCCAGCAGCTTGGCAGCGGGCCTACCCTTTCCGAACACCGGGGAGCTGTTTTTT
cdr3_aa: CASSLAAGLPFPNTGELFF

v_call: TRBV6-5
d_call: TRBD2
j_call: TRBJ2-1
clone_size: many
cdr3_nt: TGTGCCAGCAGTTACACGGGAGGCAGGGCCAACAATGAGCAGTTCTTC
cdr3_aa: CASSYTGGRANNEQFF

v_call: TRBV11-2
d_call: -
j_call: TRBJ2-1
clone_size: many
cdr3_nt: TGTGCCAGCAGCTTGAATTTAGCGGACCCGTTCTTC
cdr3_aa: CASSLNLADPFF

v_call: TRBV6-5
d_call: -
j_call: TRBJ2-4
clone_size: -
cdr3_nt: TGTGCCAGCAGTTACTCGAGTTCGGGGGGCGCGAACATTCAGTACTTC
cdr3_aa: CASSYSSSGGANIQYF

v_call: TRBV3-1
d_call: -
j_call: TRBJ2-1
clone_size: many
cdr3_nt: TGTGCCAGCAGCCAAGATTGGAGGACTAGGGGGCGAGGCGAGCAGTTCTTC
cdr3_aa: CASSQDWRTRGRGEQFF

v_call: TRBV3-1
d_call: -
j_call: TRBJ2-1
clone_size: few
cdr3_nt: TGTGCCTGCTGCCGTTACAGGGGGACGAGCGGGAGCTCCTACAATGAGCAGTTCTTC
cdr3_aa: CACCRYRGTSGSSYNEQFF

v_call: TRBV7-9
d_call: -
j_call: TRBJ1-3
clone_size: many
cdr3_nt: TGTGCCAGCACCTTTGGCCTCTCTGGAAACACCATATATTTT
cdr3_aa: CASTFGLSGNTIYF

v_call: TRBV5-1
d_call: -
j_call: TRBJ2-7
clone_size: large
cdr3_nt: TGCGCCAGCAGCTTTACCTCGACAGTCTACGAGCAGTACTTC
cdr3_aa: CASSFTSTVYEQYF

v_call: TRBV20-1
d_call: -
j_call: TRBJ1-5
clone_size: -
cdr3_nt: TGCAGTGCTAGAGGAAGGACAGGCAATCAGCCCCAGCATTTT
cdr3_aa: CSARGRTGNQPQHF

v_call: TRBV7-9
d_call: TRBD1
j_call: TRBJ2-7
clone_size: once
cdr3_nt: TGTGTTAGCAGCTCCCTCTTGACAGGGTCCCCCTACGAGCAGTACTTC
cdr3_aa: CVSSSLLTGSPYEQYF

v_call: TRBV6-1
d_call: TRBD1
j_call: TRBJ2-3
clone_size: many
cdr3_nt: TGTGCCAGCAGTGAGGACAGGGTTACAGATACGCAGTATTTT
cdr3_aa: CASSEDRVTDTQYF

v_call: TRBV4-3
d_call: -
j_call: TRBJ2-3
clone_size: many
cdr3_nt: TGCGCCAGCAGCCAAGATCCTCTGGGGGGCACAGATACGCAGTATTTT
cdr3_aa: CASSQDPLGGTDTQYF

v_call: TRBV11-2
d_call: TRBD1
j_call: TRBJ2-5
clone_size: many
cdr3_nt: TGTGCCAGCAGCTTAGTTGAGACAGGGGGTTTTCGCCAAGAGACCCAGTACTTC
cdr3_aa: CASSLVETGGFRQETQYF

v_call: TRBV24-1
d_call: -
j_call: TRBJ1-5
clone_size: many
cdr3_nt: TGTGCCACCAGTGATTTGCAAGTGACAGCGGATCAGCCCCAGCATTTT
cdr3_aa: CATSDLQVTADQPQHF

v_call: TRBV6-5
d_call: -
j_call: TRBJ2-3
clone_size: medium-sized
cdr3_nt: TGTGCCAGCAGTTACTGGGACGGGACGACGCAGTATTTT
cdr3_aa: CASSYWDGTTQYF

v_call: TRBV27
d_call: -
j_call: TRBJ2-5
clone_size: many
cdr3_nt: TGTGCCAGCAGTCCTCGGCCGGGACTCCCTCCCTTGAAAGAGACCCAGTACTTC
cdr3_aa: CASSPRPGLPPLKETQYF

v_call: TRBV19
d_call: -
j_call: TRBJ2-3
clone_size: many
cdr3_nt: TGTGCCAGTAGTATGCGGGGTAGCACAGATACGCAGTATTTT
cdr3_aa: CASSMRGSTDTQYF

v_call: TRBV7-2
d_call: -
j_call: TRBJ2-3
clone_size: -
cdr3_nt: TGTGCCAGCGGACAAATGCGTTCCAGTACGCAGTATTTT
cdr3_aa: CASGQMRSSTQYF

v_call: TRBV3-2
d_call: -
j_call: TRBJ1-5
clone_size: medium-sized
cdr3_nt: TGTGCCAGCAGCCCAGAACCCATCAGCCCCCAGCATTTT
cdr3_aa: CASSPEPISPQHF

v_call: TRBV11-2
d_call: TRBD2
j_call: TRBJ2-2
clone_size: -
cdr3_nt: TGTGCCAGCAGCGGGACTAGCGGTATCACCGGGGAGCTGTTTTTT
cdr3_aa: CASSGTSGITGELFF

v_call: TRBV7-2
d_call: TRBD2
j_call: TRBJ2-3
clone_size: medium-sized
cdr3_nt: TGTGCCAGCAGCTTAGGGACTAGCGGGATTGATACGCAGTATTTT
cdr3_aa: CASSLGTSGIDTQYF

v_call: TRBV6-5
d_call: -
j_call: TRBJ2-7
clone_size: many
cdr3_nt: TGTGCCAGCAGGGCCCGAGGGTCCTACGAGCAGTACTTC
cdr3_aa: CASRARGSYEQYF

v_call: TRBV6-2/TRBV6-3
d_call: -
j_call: TRBJ2-7
clone_size: many
cdr3_nt: TGTGCCAGCACCCGAGAAGGAGGGGGTGGTTGCACCTACGAGCAGTACTTC
cdr3_aa: CASTREGGGGCTYEQYF

v_call: TRBV5-1
d_call: TRBD1
j_call: TRBJ1-4
clone_size: many
cdr3_nt: TGCGCCAGCAGCTTGGATGGAGGGGGCATGAATGAAAAACTGTTTTTT
cdr3_aa: CASSLDGGGMNEKLFF

v_call: TRBV9
d_call: -
j_call: TRBJ1-1
clone_size: many
cdr3_nt: TGTGCCAGCAGCAACCCCTGGGGCACTAAGAACACTGAAGCTTTCTTT
cdr3_aa: CASSNPWGTKNTEAFF

v_call: TRBV5-6
d_call: -
j_call: TRBJ1-2
clone_size: medium-sized
cdr3_nt: TGTGCCAGCAGTCCGGATGGGTTGTGGTACGGCTACACCTTC
cdr3_aa: CASSPDGLWYGYTF

v_call: TRBV3-1
d_call: -
j_call: TRBJ1-4
clone_size: -
cdr3_nt: TGTGCCAGCAGCCAAGTGCAGTCTACTAATGAAAAACTGTTTTTT
cdr3_aa: CASSQVQSTNEKLFF

v_call: TRBV7-2
d_call: -
j_call: TRBJ1-5
clone_size: medium-sized
cdr3_nt: TGTGCCAGCAGCCCCGACAGCCATCAGCCCCAGCATTTT
cdr3_aa: CASSPDSHQPQHF

v_call: TRBV7-6
d_call: -
j_call: TRBJ2-5
clone_size: -
cdr3_nt: TGTGCCAGCAGCTTAGCGGAGAACGCCCCGCGGACCCAGTACTTC
cdr3_aa: CASSLAENAPRTQYF

v_call: TRBV20-1
d_call: TRBD2
j_call: TRBJ2-7
clone_size: many
cdr3_nt: TGCAGTGCTAGCGTCCGGACTAGCGGGCTGTACGAGCAGTACTTC
cdr3_aa: CSASVRTSGLYEQYF

v_call: TRBV3-1
d_call: -
j_call: TRBJ2-1
clone_size: many
cdr3_nt: TGTGCCAGCAGCCTCTACAATGAGCAGTTCTTC
cdr3_aa: CASSLYNEQFF

v_call: TRBV20-1
d_call: TRBD2
j_call: TRBJ2-7
clone_size: -
cdr3_nt: TGCAGTGCTAGAGATGTTGGACTAGCGTACGAGCAGTACTTC
cdr3_aa: CSARDVGLAYEQYF

v_call: TRBV6-6
d_call: -
j_call: TRBJ1-1
clone_size: once
cdr3_nt: TGTGCCAGCAGAGCGTCTGGGAACACTGAAGCTTTCTTT
cdr3_aa: CASRASGNTEAFF

v_call: TRBV18
d_call: -
j_call: TRBJ2-5
clone_size: many
cdr3_nt: TGTGCCAGCTCACCACAAGAGACCCAGTACTTC
cdr3_aa: CASSPQETQYF

v_call: TRBV15
d_call: -
j_call: TRBJ2-5
clone_size: many
cdr3_nt: TGTGCCACCAGGCCGTTTGGGGGCTCGATCCAAGAGACCCAGTACTTC
cdr3_aa: CATRPFGGSIQETQYF

v_call: TRBV6-2/TRBV6-3
d_call: TRBD2
j_call: TRBJ2-3
clone_size: many
cdr3_nt: TGTGCCAGCAGCCAACCCGGACTAGCCCCCACAGATACGCAGTATTTT
cdr3_aa: CASSQPGLAPTDTQYF

v_call: TRBV18
d_call: -
j_call: TRBJ1-1
clone_size: few
cdr3_nt: TGTGCCAGCTCACCCGGACGGGTGAACACTGAAGCTTTCTTT
cdr3_aa: CASSPGRVNTEAFF

v_call: TRBV19
d_call: -
j_call: TRBJ2-5
clone_size: few
cdr3_nt: TGTGCCAGTAGTCCCCCTTTCCGAGAAGAGACCCAGTACTTC
cdr3_aa: CASSPPFREETQYF

v_call: TRBV7-9
d_call: -
j_call: TRBJ1-2
clone_size: medium-sized
cdr3_nt: TGTGCCAGCAGCCCGAAGACAGGCTACACCTTC
cdr3_aa: CASSPKTGYTF

v_call: TRBV14
d_call: TRBD2
j_call: TRBJ2-5
clone_size: many
cdr3_nt: TGTGCCAGCAGCCAGCGAGTAATAGCGGGGCACGAGACCCAGTACTTC
cdr3_aa: CASSQRVIAGHETQYF

v_call: TRBV10-3
d_call: TRBD2
j_call: TRBJ2-3
clone_size: many
cdr3_nt: TGTGCCATCAGTGAGTCCATAGGAGCGGGAGTGGTGAATACGCAGTATTTT
cdr3_aa: CAISESIGAGVVNTQYF

v_call: TRBV7-9
d_call: -
j_call: TRBJ1-4
clone_size: many
cdr3_nt: TGTGCCAGCAGCTCCGCTACAAGCGAAAAACTGTTTTTT
cdr3_aa: CASSSATSEKLFF

v_call: TRBV28
d_call: -
j_call: TRBJ2-5
clone_size: medium-sized
cdr3_nt: TGTGCCAGCAGTTTATTCGGCGAGACCCAGTACTTC
cdr3_aa: CASSLFGETQYF